This T cell receptor beta chain was profiled in a study of memory CD4+ T cells and cytomegalovirus serostatus. Overall study findings and caveats: Suggested: most of the CMV-linked TCR signature lies in CD4+ memory cells.

This CDR3 comprises 13 residues. Germline CDR1 and CDR2: MRHNA and SNTAGT. Deletions cut 4 bases from V and 4 bases from J, with 10 bases between. The sort gate was single viable CD3+CD4+CD8-CD45RO+ cells for memory CD4+ T cells. Positive selection with CD4 microbeads enriched total CD4+ T cells. The method was immunoSEQ multiplex PCR; TCRdb's version includes in-frame clones alone and lacks a portion of them. The sample has about 59,000 clones; 80% to 90% are singletons. The sample holds a few counts of this clone. Its cognate antigen is unknown. V and J are TRBV6-4 and TRBJ1-1, with D hard to call. The sample was memory CD4+ T cells from blood. The clonotype originates from an adult in good health and CMV-seronegative. The DNA for the CDR3 is TGTGCCAGCAGTGCGGAGGGAGGCACTGAAGCTTTCTTT. It specifies CASSAEGGTEAFF.